The rows below give T cell receptor beta chains drawn from one sample of a study of cytomegalovirus exposure and HLA in healthy donors. Sequenced by immunoSEQ multiplex PCR; TCRdb stores in-frame clones only, minus some. Of some 240,000 clones in the sample, 83% were seen once. What was sequenced was PBMCs. All receptors come from a woman in her late teens or twenties in good health and CMV-seronegative. CDR3s include the opening cysteine and the closing phenylalanine or tryptophan. D genes are given only for firm matches. Clone size, where shown, is once, few, many, or a class for clones that have expanded.

- | TRBJ2-1 | TRBV9 | - | TGTGCCAGCAGCGCACTAGAACCTTACTACAATGAGCAGTTCTTC | CASSALEPYYNEQFF
once | TRBJ2-4 | TRBV11-2 | - | TGTGCCAGCAGCTCGGGGGTGTCCGTCGAAAACATTCAGTACTTC | CASSSGVSVENIQYF
- | TRBJ2-7 | TRBV7-8 | - | TGTGCCAGCAGCTGGGACCTGACCTACGAGCAGTACTTC | CASSWDLTYEQYF
once | TRBJ2-7 | TRBV5-3 | - | TGTGCCAGCAGCCAAGATGATAGCAGCTCCTACGAGCAGTACTTC | CASSQDDSSSYEQYF
- | TRBJ1-5 | TRBV6-1 | TRBD1 | TGTGCCAGCAGTCTCGACAGGGGCGACCAGCCCCAGCATTTT | CASSLDRGDQPQHF
few | TRBJ2-3 | TRBV6-5 | TRBD2 | TGTGCCAGCAGTTTACTAGCGAGAAGCACAGATACGCAGTATTTT | CASSLLARSTDTQYF
- | TRBJ2-5 | TRBV10-1 | - | TGCGCCAGCAGTGATACGGGAAGCGGCCAAGAGACCCAGTACTTC | CASSDTGSGQETQYF
- | TRBJ1-6 | TRBV10-2 | - | TGCGCCAGCAGGGACACCAATAATTCACCCCTCCACTTT | CASRDTNNSPLHF
- | TRBJ1-1 | TRBV27 | - | TGTGCCACCCAAGGGACCGATAGAGGCACTGAAGCTTTCTTT | CATQGTDRGTEAFF
- | TRBJ2-1 | TRBV5-6 | TRBD2 | TGTGCCAGCAGCTGGGGGACTAGCAGCTACAATGAGCAGTTCTTC | CASSWGTSSYNEQFF
- | TRBJ2-5 | TRBV5-1 | - | TGCGCCAGCAGCTCGGGGACACCCTACCAAGAGACCCAGTACTTC | CASSSGTPYQETQYF
- | TRBJ1-1 | TRBV6-6 | TRBD1 | TGTGCCAGCAGGATGGGACAGCAGAGTGAAGCTTTCTTT | CASRMGQQSEAFF
once | TRBJ1-6 | TRBV9 | - | TGTGCCAGCAGTGACAGCTCCTATAATTCACCCCTCCACTTT | CASSDSSYNSPLHF
- | TRBJ1-1 | TRBV6-6 | TRBD1 | TGTGCCACGATACCGGGACAGGGGGGGAACACTGAAGCTTTCTTT | CATIPGQGGNTEAFF
- | TRBJ2-7 | TRBV7-2 | TRBD1 | TGTGCCAGCAGCTGGGGGGGACAGGGCTACGAGCAGTACTTC | CASSWGGQGYEQYF
- | TRBJ1-1 | TRBV27 | - | TGTGCCAGCAGTAAACAGACGGGGAACACTGAAGCTTTCTTT | CASSKQTGNTEAFF
once | TRBJ2-7 | TRBV5-5 | TRBD2 | TGTGCCAGCAGCTTTGGACTAGCGGGGGCCTCCTCCTACGAGCAGTACTTC | CASSFGLAGASSYEQYF
- | TRBJ1-6 | TRBV5-6 | - | TGTGCCAGCAGCTCCAAAGGGACGACGAACGTGGATTCACCCCTCCACTTT | CASSSKGTTNVDSPLHF
- | TRBJ2-7 | TRBV5-1 | TRBD2 | TGCGCCAGCAGCCCCGAGCGGGAGCTTAGGCACGAGCAGTACTTC | CASSPERELRHEQYF
- | TRBJ2-7 | TRBV5-6 | - | TGTGCCAGCAGCTTGGTCCCAGGGATAAAGACAGAGCAGTACTTC | CASSLVPGIKTEQYF
few | TRBJ1-3 | TRBV14 | TRBD1 | TGTGCCAGCAGCCAATCAGCAGGGGGCTTGGACACCATATATTTT | CASSQSAGGLDTIYF
- | TRBJ2-7 | TRBV7-8 | - | TGTGCCAGCAGCTACGACCTCCCGGGGCAGGGAAGCTCCTACGAGCAGTACTTC | CASSYDLPGQGSSYEQYF
- | TRBJ2-4 | TRBV5-1 | - | TGCGCCAGCAGCTTGGACAGAGAGGAATTGAGCATTCAGTACTTC | CASSLDREELSIQYF
few | TRBJ2-1 | TRBV20-1 | - | TGCAGTGCTGGCCCTCAGGGTGAGCAGTTCTTC | CSAGPQGEQFF
- | TRBJ2-1 | TRBV7-9 | TRBD1 | TGTGCCAGCAGCAGAACAGGGGATGAGCAGTTCTTC | CASSRTGDEQFF
- | TRBJ2-7 | TRBV2 | - | TGTGCCAGCAGTGCTCAGGGTTACGAGCAGTACTTC | CASSAQGYEQYF
- | TRBJ1-5 | TRBV28 | TRBD1 | TGTGCCAGCAGTTTCCCCTTAGGGGACAGGGGGCGGAGGGATCAGCCCCAGCATTTT | CASSFPLGDRGRRDQPQHF
- | TRBJ1-2 | TRBV13 | - | TGTGCCAGCAGCCTGGGACAACGGGGCTACACCTTC | CASSLGQRGYTF
once | TRBJ2-3 | TRBV7-2 | - | TGTGCCAGCAGCTTAGCGGTGGGGGGGCCTTCCACAGATACGCAGTATTTT | CASSLAVGGPSTDTQYF
- | TRBJ1-1 | TRBV18 | - | TGTGCCAGCTCACCACGGACCGGCAGAATTGAAGCTTTCTTT | CASSPRTGRIEAFF
- | TRBJ1-6 | TRBV4-2 | TRBD1 | TGTGCCAGCAGCCAAGCGGCCACAGGGGTCTCCGGGTCACCCCTCCACTTT | CASSQAATGVSGSPLHF
- | TRBJ1-6 | TRBV9 | TRBD1 | TGTGCCAGCAGCGAAGCAGGGGGCCCGCGAGGCAATTCACCCCTCCACTTT | CASSEAGGPRGNSPLHF
few | TRBJ2-3 | TRBV5-1 | - | TGCGCCACCACCGTGGGGGGCACAGATACGCAGTATTTT | CATTVGGTDTQYF
- | TRBJ2-7 | TRBV2 | - | TGTGCCAGCAGTGCCCGGGACGGCACCTACGAGCAGTACTTC | CASSARDGTYEQYF
- | TRBJ1-2 | TRBV19 | TRBD1 | TGTGCCAGTAGTCCACAGGGGAACTATGGCTACACCTTC | CASSPQGNYGYTF
- | TRBJ2-7 | TRBV5-1 | - | TGCGCCAGCAGCCCATCCATCCGGGACGTCTACGAGCAGTACTTC | CASSPSIRDVYEQYF
- | TRBJ2-2 | TRBV5-1 | - | TGCGCCAGCAGCTTTAAGACAGGTGGGCCCACCGGGGAGCTGTTTTTT | CASSFKTGGPTGELFF
- | TRBJ2-4 | TRBV5-1 | TRBD2 | TGCGCCAGCAGAGGCGGGACTCAAGCGGGAGGAAACATTCAGTACTTC | CASRGGTQAGGNIQYF
- | TRBJ1-2 | TRBV28 | - | TGTGCCAGCAGTTCATTGGACAGAGGTGCTGGCTACACCTTC | CASSSLDRGAGYTF
few | TRBJ1-5 | TRBV27 | - | TGTGCCAGCGGCCTGATTAGGGAGACGGGGCAGCCCCAGCATTTT | CASGLIRETGQPQHF
- | TRBJ1-2 | TRBV6-5 | - | TGTGCCAGCAGTTACTCTGCAGGGCGCTATGGCTACACCTTC | CASSYSAGRYGYTF
- | TRBJ2-1 | TRBV27 | - | TGTGCCAGCAGTTCACCGACTAGGAATGAGCAGTTCTTC | CASSSPTRNEQFF
- | TRBJ2-1 | TRBV30 | TRBD2 | TGTGCCTGGACCGGCGGGAGGTCTCTCTCCTACAATGAGCAGTTCTTC | CAWTGGRSLSYNEQFF
few | TRBJ1-5 | TRBV7-9 | - | TGTGCCAGCAGCTTAGCGGGGGAACAGCCCCAGCATTTT | CASSLAGEQPQHF
- | TRBJ1-5 | TRBV6-5 | - | TGTGCCAGCAGTTCCCGTCCTTATGGGAGCAATCAGCCCCAGCATTTT | CASSSRPYGSNQPQHF
once | TRBJ2-7 | TRBV5-5 | - | TGTGCCAGCAGCTTGGTGGAGGGGGTCTACGAGCAGTACTTC | CASSLVEGVYEQYF